This T cell receptor beta chain came from a study of T cells in Graves' hyperthyroidism and ophthalmopathy. Diagnoses rested on clinical symptoms, serum thyroxine and TRAb, thyroid ultrasound and orbital computed tomography. There are many counts of this clonotype. CDR1 and CDR2 (germline): ENHRY, SYGVKD. The CDR3 spans 15 residues. Trimming at V came to 4 bases and at J to 6 bases, leaving 8 bases not matched to a gene. The investigators amplified TCR beta CDR3 regions from RNA transcripts. Carried out on the TCR CDR3, a first-round RT-PCR used the HTBI primer set. Via MiXCR, TCRdb re-called the multiplex PCR reads, giving one row per CDR3 protein. The table lists about 360,000 distinct CDR3 sequences, roughly 13% of them singletons.

Sequenced: blood. The chain employs TRBV10-3 and TRBJ1-1; 10 bases align to TRBD1. The TCR sequence derives from a young woman with Graves' hyperthyroidism. CDR3 DNA: TGTGCCATCAGTGTCAGTGACAGGGGGCCCGCTGAAGCTTTCTTT. Its translation: CAISVSDRGPAEAFF.